Sequencing of this TCR beta chain was carried out in a study of OX40 agonist ivuxolimab in advanced cancers. J was trimmed by 3 bases and V by 0 bases; bases with no gene match: 15. This CDR3 is built from 19 residues. Germline V gives CDR1 LGHNT, CDR2 FRNRAP. Generated by immunoSEQ multiplex PCR, the TCRdb table keeps only in-frame clones and is missing some. In the table there are approximately 76,000 clones, roughly 85% of which are singletons. This sequence originates from an adult with an advanced solid tumor such as melanoma, head and neck, liver or kidney cancer. Sequences were derived from CD4+ or CD8+ T cells sorted from blood, sampled in a trial of the OX40 agonist ivuxolimab. The chain employs TRBV12-5 and TRBJ2-3; the match to TRBD2 covers 7 bases. In DNA, the CDR3 is TGTGCTAGTGGTTTGGTCCTGGACGGGAGGCCTCCTGGGACAGATACGCAGTATTTT. This encodes CASGLVLDGRPPGTDTQYF.